One sample yielded the 9 T cell receptor beta chains listed below, sequenced in a study of blood T cell repertoires in COVID-19. Produced via immunoSEQ multiplex PCR; TCRdb's table is partial and in-frame only. The sample holds 200,000 to 250,000 clones; under 85% are singletons and the top ten take approximately 1.8%. The material sequenced was PBMCs or T cells enriched from blood (not recorded which). The receptor source for this set is a man in his 60s who had recovered from COVID-19.

V is TRBV7-9 and J is TRBJ2-5, with 7 nucleotides matching TRBD1. Germline V gene lookup returns CDR1 SEHNR and CDR2 FQNEAQ (reference sequence). J gave up 0 bases and V 4 bases, and 5 bases lay outside the gene matches. The CDR3 consists of 15 residues. The CDR3 is CASSSPTGNQETQYF. The DNA of the CDR3 is TGTGCCAGCAGCTCGCCGACAGGGAACCAAGAGACCCAGTACTTC.

This chain links TRBV4-1 with TRBJ1-3; weak D call: TRBD1 (6 bases). Between the trimmed V and J ends, which lost 0 bases and 3 bases, there was a span of 12 bases. The CDR3 is made up of 16 amino acids. Germline lookup yields CDR1 MGHRA and CDR2 YSYEKL. CDR3 bases: TGCGCCAGCAGCCAAGATCTGGGGGCTGATGGAAACACCATATATTTT. Its translation: CASSQDLGADGNTIYF.

The chain is built from TRBV2 and TRBJ2-7; 8 nucleotides agree with TRBD1. Germline V CDR1 and CDR2: SNHLY, FYNNEI. This CDR3 region has 14 residues. V lost 4 bases, J lost 3 bases, and 5 bases stayed unmatched. The CDR3 DNA is TGTGCCAGCAGTGGCTTGGGACAGGACTACGAGCAGTACTTC. The encoded protein is CASSGLGQDYEQYF.

The V gene is TRBV7-8, the J gene TRBJ2-3; a possible D gene is TRBD2 (6 bases). With 5 bases removed from V and 1 base from J, the gap between germline ends came to 19 bases. CDR1 SGHVS and CDR2 FQNEAQ come from the germline V gene. The length of the CDR3 is 17 residues. The CDR3 here is CASSPDGGSARTDTQYF. The CDR3, as DNA: TGTGCCAGCAGCCCCGACGGGGGAAGCGCCCGCACAGATACGCAGTATTTT.

The chain has TRBV6-5 and TRBJ2-1; 7 nucleotides match TRBD1. The germline gives CDR1 MNHEY, CDR2 SVGAGI. V lost 2 bases, J lost 2 bases, and 3 bases stayed unmatched. The CDR3 runs to 15 residues. CDR3 bases: TGTGCCAGCAGTTACGACAGGGACACCTACAATGAGCAGTTCTTC. Protein sequence: CASSYDRDTYNEQFF.

Written as DNA, the CDR3 is TGTGCCAGCAGGGGCGTAGGTCACACTGAAGCTTTCTTT. Protein: CASRGVGHTEAFF. V is TRBV6-4 and J is TRBJ1-1; D gene unclear. This CDR3 spans 13 amino acids. The germline V gene has CDR1 MRHNA and CDR2 SNTAGT. V lost 6 bases and J 3 bases, leaving 11 bases between the germline ends.

V is TRBV10-3 and J is TRBJ1-2; no reliable D call. V lost 2 bases and J lost 2, with 12 bases in between. CDR1 and CDR2 (germline): ENHRY, SYGVKD. The CDR3 extends over 15 amino acids. The DNA for the CDR3 is TGTGCCATCAGTGAGCGGATCACAGAAAACTATGGCTACACCTTC. It codes for CAISERITENYGYTF.

This chain links TRBV5-1 with TRBJ1-6; D remains unclear. CDR1 is SGHRS, CDR2 YFSETQ, per germline. V was shortened by 0 bases and J by 8 bases, with 12 bases between the two germline ends. The length of the CDR3 is 15 residues. The CDR3 loop is CASSLDGSGDSPLHF. DNA for the CDR3: TGCGCCAGCAGCTTGGATGGCAGTGGAGATTCACCCCTCCACTTT.

The chain combines TRBV2 with TRBJ2-2; maybe TRBD1 (5 bases). CDR1 SNHLY and CDR2 FYNNEI come from the germline V gene. Deletions cut 1 base from V and 6 bases from J, with 12 bases between. The CDR3 covers 15 residues. CDR3 sequence (DNA): TGTGCCAGCAGTGAAGGAAGGGGCCCGGCCGGGGAGCTGTTTTTT. This codes for CASSEGRGPAGELFF.